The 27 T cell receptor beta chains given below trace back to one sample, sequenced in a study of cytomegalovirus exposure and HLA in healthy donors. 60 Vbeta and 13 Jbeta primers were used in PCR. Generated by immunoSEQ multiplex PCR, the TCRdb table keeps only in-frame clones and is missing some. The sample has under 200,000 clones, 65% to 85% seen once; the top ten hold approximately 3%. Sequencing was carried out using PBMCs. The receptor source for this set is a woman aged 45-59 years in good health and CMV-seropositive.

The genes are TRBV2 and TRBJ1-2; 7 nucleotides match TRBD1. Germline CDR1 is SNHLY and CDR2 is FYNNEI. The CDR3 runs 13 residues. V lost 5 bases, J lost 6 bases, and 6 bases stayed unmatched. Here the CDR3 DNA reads TGTGCCAGCAGTCACCGGGACAGAAATGGCTACACCTTC. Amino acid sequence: CASSHRDRNGYTF.

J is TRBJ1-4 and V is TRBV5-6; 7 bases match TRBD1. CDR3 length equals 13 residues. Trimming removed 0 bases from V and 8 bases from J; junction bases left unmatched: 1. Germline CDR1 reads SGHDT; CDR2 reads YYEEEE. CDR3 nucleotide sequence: TGTGCCAGCAGCTTGGGAGGGGGCGAAAAACTGTTTTTT. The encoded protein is CASSLGGGEKLFF. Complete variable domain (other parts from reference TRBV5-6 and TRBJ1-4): DAGVTQSPTHLIKTRGQQVTLRCSPKSGHDTVSWYQQALGQGPQFIFQYYEEEERQRGNFPDRFSGHQFPNYSSELNVNALLLGDSALYLCASSLGGGEKLFFGSGTQLSVL.

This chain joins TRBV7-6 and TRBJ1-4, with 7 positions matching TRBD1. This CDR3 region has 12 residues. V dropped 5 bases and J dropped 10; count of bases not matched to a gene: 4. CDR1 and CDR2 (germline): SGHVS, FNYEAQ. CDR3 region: CASSAEGAKLFF. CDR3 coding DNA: TGTGCCAGCAGCGCCGAGGGGGCAAAACTGTTTTTT.

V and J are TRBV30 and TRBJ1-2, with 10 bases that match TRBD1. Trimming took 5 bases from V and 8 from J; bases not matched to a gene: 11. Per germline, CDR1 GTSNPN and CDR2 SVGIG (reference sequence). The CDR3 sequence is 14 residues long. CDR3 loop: CAWALGQGTQGYTF. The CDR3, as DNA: TGTGCCTGGGCCCTGGGACAGGGGACGCAAGGCTACACCTTC.

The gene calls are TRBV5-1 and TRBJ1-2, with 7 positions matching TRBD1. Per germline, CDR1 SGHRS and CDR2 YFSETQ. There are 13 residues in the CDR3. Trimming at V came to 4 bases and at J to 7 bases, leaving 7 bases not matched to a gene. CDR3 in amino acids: CASSRDRATGYTF. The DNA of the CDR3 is TGCGCCAGCAGCCGCGACAGGGCTACTGGCTACACCTTC.

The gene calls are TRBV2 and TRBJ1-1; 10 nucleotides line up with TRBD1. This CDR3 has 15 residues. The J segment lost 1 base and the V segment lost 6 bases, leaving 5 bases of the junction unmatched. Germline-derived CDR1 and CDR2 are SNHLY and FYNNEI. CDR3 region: CASRARQGANTEAFF. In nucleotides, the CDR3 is TGTGCCAGCAGAGCAAGACAGGGGGCGAACACTGAAGCTTTCTTT.

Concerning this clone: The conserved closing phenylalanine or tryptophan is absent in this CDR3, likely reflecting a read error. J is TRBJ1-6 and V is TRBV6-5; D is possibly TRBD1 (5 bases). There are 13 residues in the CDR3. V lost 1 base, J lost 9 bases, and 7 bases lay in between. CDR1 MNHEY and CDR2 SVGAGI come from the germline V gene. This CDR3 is CASSYYDSSPLHL. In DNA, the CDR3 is TGTGCCAGCAGTTACTATGACAGTTCACCCCTCCACCTT.

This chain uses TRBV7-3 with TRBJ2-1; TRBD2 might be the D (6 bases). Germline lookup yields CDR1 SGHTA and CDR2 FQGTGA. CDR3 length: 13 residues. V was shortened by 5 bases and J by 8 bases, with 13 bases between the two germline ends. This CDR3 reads CASSPGLPDEQFF. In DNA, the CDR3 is TGTGCCAGCAGCCCGGGACTCCCTGATGAGCAGTTCTTC. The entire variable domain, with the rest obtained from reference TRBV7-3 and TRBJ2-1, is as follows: GAGVSQTPSNKVTEKGKYVELRCDPISGHTALYWYRQSLGQGPEFLIYFQGTGAADDSGLPNDRFFAVRPEGSVSTLKIQRTERGDSAVYLCASSPGLPDEQFFGPGTRLTVL.

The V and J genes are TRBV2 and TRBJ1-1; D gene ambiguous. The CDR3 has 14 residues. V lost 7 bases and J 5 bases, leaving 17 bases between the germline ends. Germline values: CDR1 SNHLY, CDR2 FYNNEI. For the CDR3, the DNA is TGTGCCAGCATATCGGAGGGCGGGAGAACTGAAGCTTTCTTT. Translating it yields CASISEGGRTEAFF.

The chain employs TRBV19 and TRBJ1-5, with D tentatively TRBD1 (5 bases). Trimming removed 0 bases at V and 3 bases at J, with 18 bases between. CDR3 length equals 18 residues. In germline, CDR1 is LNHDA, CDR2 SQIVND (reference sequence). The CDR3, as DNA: TGTGCCAGTAGTATAGATCGAGACCTGGAGGGGTTCAATCAGCCCCAGCATTTT. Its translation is CASSIDRDLEGFNQPQHF. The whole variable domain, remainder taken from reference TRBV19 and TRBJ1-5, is DGGITQSPKYLFRKEGQNVTLSCEQNLNHDAMYWYRQDPGQGLRLIYYSQIVNDFQKGDIAEGYSVSREKKESFPLTVTSAQKNPTAFYLCASSIDRDLEGFNQPQHFGDGTRLSIL.

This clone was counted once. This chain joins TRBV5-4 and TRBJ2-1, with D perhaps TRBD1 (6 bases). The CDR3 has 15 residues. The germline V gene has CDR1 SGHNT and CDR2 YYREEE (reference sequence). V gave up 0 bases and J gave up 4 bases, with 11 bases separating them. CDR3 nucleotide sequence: TGTGCCAGCAGCTTGGACAGGGTTAAATACAATGAGCAGTTCTTC. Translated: CASSLDRVKYNEQFF.

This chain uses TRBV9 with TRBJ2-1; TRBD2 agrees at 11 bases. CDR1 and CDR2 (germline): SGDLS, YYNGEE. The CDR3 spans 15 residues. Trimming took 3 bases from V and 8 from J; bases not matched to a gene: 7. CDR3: CASSGTSGGGDEQFF. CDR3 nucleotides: TGTGCCAGCAGCGGTACTAGCGGGGGAGGGGATGAGCAGTTCTTC. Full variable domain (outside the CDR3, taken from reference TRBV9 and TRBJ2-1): DSGVTQTPKHLITATGQRVTLRCSPRSGDLSVYWYQQSLDQGLQFLIQYYNGEERAKGNILERFSAQQFPDLHSELNLSSLELGDSALYFCASSGTSGGGDEQFFGPGTRLTVL.

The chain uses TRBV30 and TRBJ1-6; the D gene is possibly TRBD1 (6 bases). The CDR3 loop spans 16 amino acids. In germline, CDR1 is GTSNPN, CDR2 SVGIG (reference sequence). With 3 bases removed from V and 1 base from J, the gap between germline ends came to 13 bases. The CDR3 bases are TGTGCCTGGAGGAAAAACAGGGAGTCCTATAATTCACCCCTCCACTTT. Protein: CAWRKNRESYNSPLHF.

The CDR3 nucleotides read TGTGCCAGCTCACCGGGACAGGGTGATACGCAGTATTTT. As protein: CASSPGQGDTQYF. The chain uses TRBV18 and TRBJ2-3; 9 bases are a match to TRBD1. The CDR3 is 13 residues long. Germline-derived CDR1 and CDR2 are KGHSH and LQKENI. The V gene end was trimmed by 3 bases and the J gene end by 6 bases; junction bases not matched to a gene: 1.

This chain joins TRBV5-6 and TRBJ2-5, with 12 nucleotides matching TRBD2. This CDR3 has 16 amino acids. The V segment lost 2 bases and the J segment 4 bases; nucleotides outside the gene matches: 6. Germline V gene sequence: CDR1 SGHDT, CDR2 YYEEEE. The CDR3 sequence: CASSLRLAGGLETQYF. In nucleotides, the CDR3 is TGTGCCAGCAGCTTAAGGCTAGCGGGGGGGCTAGAGACCCAGTACTTC.

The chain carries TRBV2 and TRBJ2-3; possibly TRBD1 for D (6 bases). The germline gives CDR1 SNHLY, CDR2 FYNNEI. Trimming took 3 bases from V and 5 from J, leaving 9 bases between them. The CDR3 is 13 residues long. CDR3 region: CASSELGGDTQYF. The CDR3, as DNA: TGTGCCAGCAGTGAGCTAGGGGGAGATACGCAGTATTTT. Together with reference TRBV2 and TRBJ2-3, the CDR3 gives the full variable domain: EPEVTQTPSHQVTQMGQEVILRCVPISNHLYFYWYRQILGQKVEFLVSFYNNEISEKSEIFDDQFSVERPDGSNFTLKIRSTKLEDSAMYFCASSELGGDTQYFGPGTRLTVL.

The DNA of the CDR3 is TGTGCCAGCAGTCACCCTGGAGGGGGGGCAGAGACCCAGTACTTC. Translating gives CASSHPGGGAETQYF. The rearrangement links TRBV6-5 to TRBJ2-5; D might be TRBD2 (7 bases). This CDR3 is built from 15 residues. Germline V gene sequence: CDR1 MNHEY, CDR2 SVGAGI. Trimming took 5 bases from V and 4 from J, leaving 17 bases between them.

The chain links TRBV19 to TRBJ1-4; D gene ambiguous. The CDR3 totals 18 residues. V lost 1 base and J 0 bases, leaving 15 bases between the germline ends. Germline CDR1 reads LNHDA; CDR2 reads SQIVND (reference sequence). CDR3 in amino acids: CASSIVNFGQPTNEKLFF. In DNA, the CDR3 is TGTGCCAGTAGTATAGTCAATTTTGGGCAGCCAACTAATGAAAAACTGTTTTTT.

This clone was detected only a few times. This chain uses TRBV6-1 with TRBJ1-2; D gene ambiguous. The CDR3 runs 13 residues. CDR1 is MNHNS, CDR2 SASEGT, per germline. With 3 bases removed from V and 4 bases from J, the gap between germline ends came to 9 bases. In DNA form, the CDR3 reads TGTGCCAGCAGTGAGTACACCTTCTATGGCTACACCTTC. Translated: CASSEYTFYGYTF.

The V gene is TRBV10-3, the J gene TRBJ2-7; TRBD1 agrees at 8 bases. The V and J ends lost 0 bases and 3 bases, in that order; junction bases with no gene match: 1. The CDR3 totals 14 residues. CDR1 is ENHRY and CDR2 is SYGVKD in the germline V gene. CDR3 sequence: CAISESGTGYEQYF. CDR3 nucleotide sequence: TGTGCCATCAGTGAGTCAGGGACAGGCTACGAGCAGTACTTC.

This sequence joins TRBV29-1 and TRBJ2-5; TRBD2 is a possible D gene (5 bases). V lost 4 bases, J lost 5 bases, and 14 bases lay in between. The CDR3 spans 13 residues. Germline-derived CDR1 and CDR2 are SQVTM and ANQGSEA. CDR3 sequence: CSVAGRGSETQYF. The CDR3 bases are TGCAGCGTTGCGGGGAGAGGGTCGGAGACCCAGTACTTC.

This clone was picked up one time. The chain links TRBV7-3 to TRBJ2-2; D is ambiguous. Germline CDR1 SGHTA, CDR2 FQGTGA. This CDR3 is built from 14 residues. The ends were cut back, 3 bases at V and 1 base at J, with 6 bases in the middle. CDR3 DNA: TGTGCCAGCAGCTTTTCCAGGAACACCGGGGAGCTGTTTTTT. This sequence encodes CASSFSRNTGELFF.

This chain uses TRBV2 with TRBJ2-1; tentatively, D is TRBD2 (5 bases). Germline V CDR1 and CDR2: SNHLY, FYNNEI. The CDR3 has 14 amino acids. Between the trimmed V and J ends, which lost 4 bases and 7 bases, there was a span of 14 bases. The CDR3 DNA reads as TGTGCCAGCAGTGGGGGTGCTAGCAGGAATGAGCAGTTCTTC. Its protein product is CASSGGASRNEQFF.

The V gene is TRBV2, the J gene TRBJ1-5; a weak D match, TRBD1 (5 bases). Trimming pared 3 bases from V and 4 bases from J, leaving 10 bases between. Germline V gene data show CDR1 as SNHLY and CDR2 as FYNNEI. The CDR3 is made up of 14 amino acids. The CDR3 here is CASSDRERNQPQHF. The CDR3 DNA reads TGTGCCAGCAGTGACAGGGAAAGAAATCAGCCCCAGCATTTT.

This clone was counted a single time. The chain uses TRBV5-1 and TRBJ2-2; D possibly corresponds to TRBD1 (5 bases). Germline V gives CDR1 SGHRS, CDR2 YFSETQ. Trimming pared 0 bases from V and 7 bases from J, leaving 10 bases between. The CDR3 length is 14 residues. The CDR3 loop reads CASSLVGADGELFF. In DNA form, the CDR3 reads TGCGCCAGCAGCTTGGTTGGGGCGGACGGGGAGCTGTTTTTT.

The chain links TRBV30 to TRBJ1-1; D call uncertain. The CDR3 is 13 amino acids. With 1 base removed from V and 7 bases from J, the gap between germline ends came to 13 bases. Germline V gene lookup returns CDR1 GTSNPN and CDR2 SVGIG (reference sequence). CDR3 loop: CAWSARLGGEAFF. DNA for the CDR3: TGTGCCTGGAGTGCAAGGCTGGGAGGTGAAGCTTTCTTT.

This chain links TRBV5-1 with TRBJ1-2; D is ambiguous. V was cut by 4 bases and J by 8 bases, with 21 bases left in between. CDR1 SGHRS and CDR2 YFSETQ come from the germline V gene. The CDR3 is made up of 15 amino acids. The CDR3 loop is CASSPVTTSPSGYTF. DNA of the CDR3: TGCGCCAGCAGCCCTGTAACTACTTCCCCCTCGGGCTACACCTTC.